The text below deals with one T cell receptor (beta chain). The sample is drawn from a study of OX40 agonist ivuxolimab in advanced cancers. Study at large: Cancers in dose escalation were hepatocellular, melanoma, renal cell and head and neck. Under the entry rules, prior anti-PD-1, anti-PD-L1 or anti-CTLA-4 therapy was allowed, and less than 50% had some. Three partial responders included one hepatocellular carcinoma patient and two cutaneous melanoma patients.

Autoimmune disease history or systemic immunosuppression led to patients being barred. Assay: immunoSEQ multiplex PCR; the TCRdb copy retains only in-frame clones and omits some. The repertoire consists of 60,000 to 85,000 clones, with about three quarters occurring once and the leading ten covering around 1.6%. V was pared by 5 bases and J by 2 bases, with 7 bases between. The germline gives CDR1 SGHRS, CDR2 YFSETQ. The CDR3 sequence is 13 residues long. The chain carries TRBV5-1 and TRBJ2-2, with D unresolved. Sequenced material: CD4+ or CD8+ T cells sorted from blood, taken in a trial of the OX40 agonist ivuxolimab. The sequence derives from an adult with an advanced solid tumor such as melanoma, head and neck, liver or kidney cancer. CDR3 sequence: CASSVGNTGELFF. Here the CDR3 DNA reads TGCGCCAGCAGTGTTGGAAACACCGGGGAGCTGTTTTTT.